This T cell receptor (beta chain) was captured by sequencing in a study of blood T cell repertoires in COVID-19. CDR3 length equals 15 residues. The V and J ends lost 0 bases and 6 bases respectively, with 14 bases between them. In germline, CDR1 is SNHLY, CDR2 FYNNEI. This table comes from immunoSEQ multiplex PCR, and its TCRdb copy is limited to in-frame clones, with some not included. Of roughly 40,000 clones in the sample, around three quarters were seen once. This clone was seen a handful of times. The sample consisted of peripheral blood. This sequence originates from a woman aged 80 or older with acute or convalescent COVID-19. The V gene is TRBV2, the J gene TRBJ1-1; a possible D gene is TRBD1 (6 bases). CDR3 protein: CASSEAWTAPAEAFF. DNA for the CDR3: TGTGCCAGCAGTGAAGCTTGGACAGCTCCAGCTGAAGCTTTCTTT.